This T cell receptor beta chain was recovered during a study of T-cell reconstitution after alpha-beta-depleted transplantation in children. Findings of the study overall: There were reportedly several hundred expanded graft clones from which alpha-beta T cells came about two months after transplant. In some patients, recipient T cells and intrathymic progenitors surviving conditioning explained high day-60 diversity.

Unique molecular identifiers were used to barcode this TCRbeta library. In TCRdb, the PCR reads were re-called with MiXCR into one record per CDR3 protein. The sample shows around 94,000 distinct CDR3 sequences, 5% to 6% of them seen only once. Many counts were recorded for this clonotype. What it recognizes is unknown. The sample in question was PBMCs, mostly from graft donor cells, obtained 60 days after TCRalphabeta/CD19-depleted stem cell transplant. This sequence originates from a female patient aged 2-15 years who had a stem cell transplant for Fanconi anemia, so the T cells may come from the graft donor.

The chain's CDR3 is CSASSGFYTDTQYF. CDR3 sequence (DNA): TGCAGTGCTAGCTCGGGTTTCTACACAGATACGCAGTATTTT. The chain couples TRBV20-1 to TRBJ2-3; D ambiguous. This CDR3 contains 14 residues. In germline, CDR1 is DFQATT, CDR2 SNEGSKA (reference sequence). The V end lost 3 bases, the J end lost 2 bases, and 12 bases lay between the germline ends.